This T cell receptor (beta chain) is from a study of human T cells and chemical hapten exposure. Turning to the study itself: Predominantly women, the patients had alopecia areata, totalis or universalis. The study's findings and limits: Counts of expanded TCRs (at PT1) showed a positive correlation with patch test score. Controls formed significantly fewer large CDR3 similarity clusters than expanded TCRs did.

The library attached unique molecular identifiers to individual cDNA molecules. MiXCR, applied by TCRdb to the RACE reads, yields one record per CDR3 protein. In the table there are 150,000 to 200,000 distinct CDR3 sequences, around 25% of which are singletons. This clonotype was observed a few times. Its target is not known. The V and J ends lost 5 bases and 8 bases, in that order; junction bases with no gene match: 5. Germline CDR1 is DFQATT and CDR2 is SNEGSKA (reference sequence). The CDR3 is 12 residues long. The time point was: patch test 3, about 24 weeks after DPC sensitization. Treatment denoted: therapeutic diphenylcyclopropenone sensitization with weekly scalp DPC.

The clonotype was recovered from a woman aged 40 to 50 with alopecia areata. Some clones in this sample may be carry-over from other donors' samples. The sequencing here drew on whole blood, taken in connection with sensitization to the hapten diphenylcyclopropenone (DPC). The genes are TRBV20-1 and TRBJ2-3, with TRBD2 matching 9 bases. In DNA, the CDR3 is TGCAGTGCTCATAGCGGGAGAGGTACGCAGTATTTT. Protein sequence: CSAHSGRGTQYF.